A single sample gave rise to the 2 T cell receptor beta chains below, sequenced in a study of T cells in Graves' hyperthyroidism and ophthalmopathy. Researchers took RNA transcripts and amplified the TCR beta CDR3 regions from them. The HTBI primer set was used in a first-round RT-PCR of the TCR CDR3. TCRdb recomputed calls from the multiplex PCR reads with MiXCR, one row per CDR3 protein. The sample holds roughly 180,000 distinct CDR3 sequences, 8% to 9.5% seen once. Sequencing was done on a sample of blood. The receptors stem from a woman between 18 and 30 years old with Graves' hyperthyroidism that later progressed to Graves' ophthalmopathy.

This clonotype came up many times. The V and J genes are TRBV20-1 and TRBJ2-5; no firm D call. The V gene's germline CDR1 is DFQATT and CDR2 SNEGSKA (reference sequence). V gave up 1 base and J gave up 2 bases, with 8 bases separating them. This CDR3 contains 13 residues. The CDR3 nucleotides are TGCAGTGCTAGAGTCGGCAGACAAGAGACCCAGTACTTC. Translating gives CSARVGRQETQYF.

This clonotype was seen more than once but under ten times. The J gene is TRBJ2-5, the V gene TRBV5-4; TRBD2 aligns across 14 bases. The CDR3 spans 15 residues. Germline CDR1 reads SGHNT; CDR2 reads YYREEE (reference sequence). V was pared by 4 bases and J by 4 bases, with 3 bases of the junction left unmatched. This CDR3 reads CASSPTSGRAETQYF. In DNA form, the CDR3 reads TGTGCCAGCAGCCCGACTAGCGGGAGGGCAGAGACCCAGTACTTC.